At least ten counts were recorded for the clone carrying this T cell receptor beta chain. The target antigen is unknown. The read stops 3 residues short of the end of the CDR3; the missing end is completed from the germline J gene. Sequencing was performed with immunoSEQ multiplex PCR; in TCRdb, only in-frame clones are kept and a portion is missing. The sample was found to contain 45,000 to 60,000 clones, and every one recurs. This sample was included in a study of T cell clonality in common variable immunodeficiency. Whole-study findings and limits: Reportedly, TCR beta sequences from common variable immunodeficiency showed fewer deletions and N-nucleotide insertions. CVID subjects shared fewer TCRbeta clones than healthy controls did.

Germline CDR1 reads MNHEY; CDR2 reads SVGEGT. The V end lost 5 bases, the J end lost 1 base, and 11 bases lay between the germline ends. The CDR3 consists of 14 residues. Both groups were predominantly of Caucasian heritage. Heparinized whole blood, about 5 to 8.5 ml, came from each donor. The V gene is TRBV6-2 or TRBV6-3, the J gene TRBJ1-1; D is ambiguous. The sequencing input was peripheral blood mononuclear cells. The clonotype comes from a person aged 18-70 years in good health. The DNA read from the CDR3 is TGTGCCAGCAGTCTCGGACTGACGAACACTGAA. Residues: CASSLGLTNTE. From start to end, the CDR3 is CASSLGLTNTEAFF.